The 8 T cell receptor beta chains below were found in one sample sequenced in a study of blood T cells in healthy people across ages. Using a J-beta primer mix together with a sample-barcoded 5' primer, a second PCR was run for roughly 6 to 11 cycles. TCRdb passed the 5' RACE reads through MiXCR, listing each CDR3 protein once. This table has over a million distinct CDR3 sequences, 40% to 55% appearing once. Sample: blood. All receptors derive from a woman in her sixties or seventies in good health.

The chain is built from TRBV6-5 and TRBJ2-7; 12 nucleotides align to TRBD2. After removal of 6 bases from V and 4 bases from J, the junction contained 4 bases not matched to a gene. The CDR3 has 14 amino acids. Per germline, CDR1 MNHEY and CDR2 SVGAGI. CDR3 bases: TGTGCCAGCAGCTGGACTAGCGGGATGTACGAGCAGTACTTC. This encodes CASSWTSGMYEQYF.

The rearrangement uses TRBV20-1 and TRBJ2-1; 8 positions match TRBD2. With V trimmed by 3 bases and J by 7 bases, 11 bases remained unmatched. This CDR3 is built from 15 residues. CDR1 is DFQATT and CDR2 is SNEGSKA in the germline V gene (reference sequence). CDR3 protein: CSASLTTGGGNEQFF. In DNA form, the CDR3 reads TGCAGTGCTAGCCTAACGACGGGAGGGGGAAATGAGCAGTTCTTC.

V gene TRBV7-3 combines with J gene TRBJ2-5; D is tentatively TRBD1 or TRBD2 (5 bases each). The CDR3 extends over 14 amino acids. Germline values: CDR1 SGHTA, CDR2 FQGTGA. V was shortened by 0 bases and J by 11 bases, with 16 bases between the two germline ends. The CDR3 spells CASSLTGQVGEQYF. CDR3 nucleotide sequence: TGTGCCAGCAGCTTAACAGGGCAGGTAGGGGAGCAGTACTTC.

The chain combines TRBV9 with TRBJ2-3; D not certain. Germline V gene data show CDR1 as SGDLS and CDR2 as YYNGEE. The V gene lost 3 bases and the J gene lost 6 bases, with 11 bases spanning the gap. This CDR3 has 13 residues. The DNA for the CDR3 is TGTGCCAGCAGCGGACCCTCAGAGGATACGCAGTATTTT. Residues: CASSGPSEDTQYF.

The rearrangement uses TRBV27 and TRBJ2-7, with a weak D call TRBD1 (7 bases). The CDR3 has 13 residues. Trimming removed 4 bases from V and 5 bases from J, with 12 bases in between. The V gene's germline CDR1 is MNHEY and CDR2 SMNVEV (reference sequence). This CDR3 reads CASSSRGTDEQYF. CDR3 nucleotide sequence: TGTGCCAGCAGTTCCCGCGGGACAGACGAGCAGTACTTC.

The chain recombines TRBV25-1 with TRBJ2-1, with D maybe TRBD1 (6 bases). Germline V gene data show CDR1 as MGHDK and CDR2 as SYGVNS. The CDR3 contains 16 residues. With 2 bases removed from V and 9 bases from J, the gap between germline ends came to 20 bases. The CDR3 DNA reads as TGTGCCAGCAGTGAAACTCAGGGGCGAATATGGAGTGAGCAGTTCTTC. Protein: CASSETQGRIWSEQFF.

The rearrangement joins TRBV27 to TRBJ1-6; D not certain. This CDR3 spans 15 amino acids. Trimming took off 6 bases at V and 9 bases at J, with 18 bases between the two ends. Germline V lookup: CDR1 MNHEY, CDR2 SMNVEV (reference sequence). The CDR3 nucleotides read TGTGCCAGCAGGAACCATGAGGGAGGCGGTTCACCCCTCCACTTT. Protein: CASRNHEGGGSPLHF.

This clonotype was observed a single time. The chain recombines TRBV20-1 with TRBJ2-1; TRBD2 matches 12 bases. The J segment lost 1 base and the V segment lost 5 bases, leaving 9 bases of the junction unmatched. The CDR3 totals 17 residues. Looked up from germline, CDR1 is DFQATT and CDR2 is SNEGSKA (reference sequence). CDR3 protein: CSARLAGAERSYNEQFF. The DNA of the CDR3 is TGCAGTGCTCGACTAGCGGGGGCCGAAAGGTCCTACAATGAGCAGTTCTTC.